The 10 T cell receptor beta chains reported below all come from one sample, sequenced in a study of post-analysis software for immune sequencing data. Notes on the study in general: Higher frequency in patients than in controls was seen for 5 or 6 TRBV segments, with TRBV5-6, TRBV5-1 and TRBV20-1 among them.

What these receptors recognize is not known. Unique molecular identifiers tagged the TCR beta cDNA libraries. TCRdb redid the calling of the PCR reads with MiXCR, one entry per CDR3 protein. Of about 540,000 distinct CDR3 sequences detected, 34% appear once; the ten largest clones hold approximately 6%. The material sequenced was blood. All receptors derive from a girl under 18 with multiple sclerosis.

CDR3 bases: TGTGCCAGCAGCCCCTGGGGCACTAGCTCAAAGGCTTACAATGAGCAGTTCTTC. It translates to CASSPWGTSSKAYNEQFF. This chain joins TRBV7-2 and TRBJ2-1, with a weak D call TRBD2 (6 bases). The CDR3 runs to 18 residues. Per germline, CDR1 SGHTA and CDR2 FQGNSA. Trimming cost V 5 bases and J 4 bases, with 24 bases left between them.

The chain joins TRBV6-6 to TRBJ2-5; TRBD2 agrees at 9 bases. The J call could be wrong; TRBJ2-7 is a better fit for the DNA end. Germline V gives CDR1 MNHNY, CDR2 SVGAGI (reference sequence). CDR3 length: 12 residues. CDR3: CASCGGDYEQYF. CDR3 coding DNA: TGTGCCAGCTGCGGGGGGGACTACGAGCAGTACTTC.

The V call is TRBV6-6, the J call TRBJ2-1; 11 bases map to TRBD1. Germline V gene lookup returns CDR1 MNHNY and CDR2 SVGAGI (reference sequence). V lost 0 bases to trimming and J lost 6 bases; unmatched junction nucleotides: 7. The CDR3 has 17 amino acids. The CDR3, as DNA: TGTGCCAGCAGTTACTCGAACTGGGACAGGGGGACCAATGAGCAGTTCTTC. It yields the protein CASSYSNWDRGTNEQFF.

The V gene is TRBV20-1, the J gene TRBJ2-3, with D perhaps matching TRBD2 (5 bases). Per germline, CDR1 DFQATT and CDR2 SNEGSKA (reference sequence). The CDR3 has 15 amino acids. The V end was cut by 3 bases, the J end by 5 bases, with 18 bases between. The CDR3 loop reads CSASSAAGSRDTQYF. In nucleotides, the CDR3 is TGCAGTGCTAGTAGCGCGGCAGGCTCTAGAGATACGCAGTATTTT.

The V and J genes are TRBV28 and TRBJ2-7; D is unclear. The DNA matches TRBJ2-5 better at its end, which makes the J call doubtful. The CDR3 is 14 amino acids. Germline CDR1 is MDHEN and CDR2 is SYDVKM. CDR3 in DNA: TGTGCCAGCAGTCTCCCCGGGCGCCGGGAGACCCAGTACTTC. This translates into CASSLPGRRETQYF.

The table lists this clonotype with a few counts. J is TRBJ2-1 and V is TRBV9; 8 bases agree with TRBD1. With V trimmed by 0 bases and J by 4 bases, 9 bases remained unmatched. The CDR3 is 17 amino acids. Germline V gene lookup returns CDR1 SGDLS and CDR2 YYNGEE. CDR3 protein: CASSVDPGTGVYNEQFF. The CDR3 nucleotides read TGTGCCAGCAGCGTAGACCCCGGGACAGGAGTTTACAATGAGCAGTTCTTC.

For the CDR3, the DNA is TGCAGTGCTAGAGGTGCTGGACTGGTAAATCAGCCCCAGCATTTT. Protein product: CSARGAGLVNQPQHF. J is TRBJ1-5 and V is TRBV20-1; D gene ambiguous. CDR1 is DFQATT and CDR2 is SNEGSKA in the germline V gene (reference sequence). V was cut by 1 base and J by 4 bases, with 14 bases left in between. This CDR3 is built from 15 residues.

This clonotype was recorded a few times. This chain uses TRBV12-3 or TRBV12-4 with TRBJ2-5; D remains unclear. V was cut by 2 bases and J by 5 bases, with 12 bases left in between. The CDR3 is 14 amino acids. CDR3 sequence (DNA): TGTGCCAGCAGTTTAAGACCAGTGGAGGAGACCCAGTACTTC. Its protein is CASSLRPVEETQYF.

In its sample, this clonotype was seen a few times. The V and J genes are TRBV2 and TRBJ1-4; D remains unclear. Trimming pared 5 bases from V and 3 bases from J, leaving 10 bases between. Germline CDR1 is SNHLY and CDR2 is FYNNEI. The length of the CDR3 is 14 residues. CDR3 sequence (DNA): TGTGCCAGCAGTTATAACCCGGCTAATGAAAAACTGTTTTTT. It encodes CASSYNPANEKLFF.

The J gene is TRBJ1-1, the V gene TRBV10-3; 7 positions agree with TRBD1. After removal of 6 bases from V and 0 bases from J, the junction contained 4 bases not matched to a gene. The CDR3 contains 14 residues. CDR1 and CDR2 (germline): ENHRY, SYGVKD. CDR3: CAIRNRGMNTEAFF. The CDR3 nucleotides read TGTGCCATCAGGAACAGGGGAATGAACACTGAAGCTTTCTTT.